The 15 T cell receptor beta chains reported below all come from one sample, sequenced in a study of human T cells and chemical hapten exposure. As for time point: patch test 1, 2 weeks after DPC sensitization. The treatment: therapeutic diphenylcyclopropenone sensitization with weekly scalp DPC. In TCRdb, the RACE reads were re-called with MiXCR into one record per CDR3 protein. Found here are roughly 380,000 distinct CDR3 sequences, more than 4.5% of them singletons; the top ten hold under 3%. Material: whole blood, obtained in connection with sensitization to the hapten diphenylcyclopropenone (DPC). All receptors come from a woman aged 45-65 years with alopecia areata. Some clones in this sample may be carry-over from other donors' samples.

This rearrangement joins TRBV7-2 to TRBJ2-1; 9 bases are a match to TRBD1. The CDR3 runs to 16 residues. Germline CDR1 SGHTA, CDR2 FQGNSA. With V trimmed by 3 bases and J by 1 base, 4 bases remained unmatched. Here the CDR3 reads CASSFNRGQSYNEQFF. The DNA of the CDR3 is TGTGCCAGCAGCTTTAACAGGGGGCAATCCTACAATGAGCAGTTCTTC.

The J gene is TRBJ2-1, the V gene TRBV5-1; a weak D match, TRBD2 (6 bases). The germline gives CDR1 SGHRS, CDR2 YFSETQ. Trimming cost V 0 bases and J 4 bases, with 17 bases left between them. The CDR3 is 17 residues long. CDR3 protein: CASSLAGTGGAYNEQFF. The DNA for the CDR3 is TGCGCCAGCAGCTTGGCCGGGACGGGCGGGGCTTACAATGAGCAGTTCTTC.

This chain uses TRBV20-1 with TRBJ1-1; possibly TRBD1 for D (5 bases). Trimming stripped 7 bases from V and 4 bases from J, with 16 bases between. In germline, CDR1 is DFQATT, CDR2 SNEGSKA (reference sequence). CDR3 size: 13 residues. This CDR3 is CSGSNGAATEAFF. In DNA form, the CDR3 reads TGCAGTGGTAGTAATGGGGCGGCCACTGAAGCTTTCTTT.

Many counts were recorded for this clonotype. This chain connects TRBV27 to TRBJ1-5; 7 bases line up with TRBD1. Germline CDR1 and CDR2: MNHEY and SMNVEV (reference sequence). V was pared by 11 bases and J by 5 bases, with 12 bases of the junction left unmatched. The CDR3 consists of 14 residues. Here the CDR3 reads CAGQTGDKDQPQHF. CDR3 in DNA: TGTGCCGGACAAACAGGGGACAAAGATCAGCCCCAGCATTTT.

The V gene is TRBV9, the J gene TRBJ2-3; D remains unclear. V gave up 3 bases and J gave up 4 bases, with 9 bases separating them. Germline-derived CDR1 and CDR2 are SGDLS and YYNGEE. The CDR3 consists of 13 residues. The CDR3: CASSAVMADTQYF. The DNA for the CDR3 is TGTGCCAGCAGCGCGGTAATGGCAGATACGCAGTATTTT.

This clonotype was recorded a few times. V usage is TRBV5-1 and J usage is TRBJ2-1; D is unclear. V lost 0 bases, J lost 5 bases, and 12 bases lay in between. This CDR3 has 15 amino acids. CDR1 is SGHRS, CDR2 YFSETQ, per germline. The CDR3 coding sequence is TGCGCCAGCAGCTTGGTAAGGACCGAACACAATGAGCAGTTCTTC. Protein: CASSLVRTEHNEQFF. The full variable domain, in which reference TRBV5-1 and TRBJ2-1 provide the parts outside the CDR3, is KAGVTQTPRYLIKTRGQQVTLSCSPISGHRSVSWYQQTPGQGLQFLFEYFSETQRNKGNFPGRFSGRQFSNSRSEMNVSTLELGDSALYLCASSLVRTEHNEQFFGPGTRLTVL.

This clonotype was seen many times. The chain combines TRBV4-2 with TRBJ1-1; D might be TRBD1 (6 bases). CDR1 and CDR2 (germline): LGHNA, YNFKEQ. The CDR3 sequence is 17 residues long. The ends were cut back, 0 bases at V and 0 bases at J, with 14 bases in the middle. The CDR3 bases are TGTGCCAGCAGCCAAGATATGGACAGACGCATGAACACTGAAGCTTTCTTT. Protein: CASSQDMDRRMNTEAFF.

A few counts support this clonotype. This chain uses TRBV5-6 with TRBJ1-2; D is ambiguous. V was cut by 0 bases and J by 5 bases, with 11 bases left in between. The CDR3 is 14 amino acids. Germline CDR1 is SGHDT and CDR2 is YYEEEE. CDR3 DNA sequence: TGTGCCAGCAGCTTGGGCCCAGGAGTATATGGCTACACCTTC. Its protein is CASSLGPGVYGYTF.

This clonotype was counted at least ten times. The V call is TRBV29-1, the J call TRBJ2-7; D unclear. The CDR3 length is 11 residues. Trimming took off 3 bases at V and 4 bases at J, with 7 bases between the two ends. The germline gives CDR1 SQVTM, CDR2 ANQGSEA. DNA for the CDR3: TGCAGCGTTGAGGAAGAATACGAGCAGTACTTC. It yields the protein CSVEEEYEQYF.

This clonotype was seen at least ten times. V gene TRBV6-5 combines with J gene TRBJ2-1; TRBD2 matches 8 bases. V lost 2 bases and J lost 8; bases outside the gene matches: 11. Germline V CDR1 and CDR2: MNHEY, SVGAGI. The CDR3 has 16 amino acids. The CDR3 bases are TGTGCCAGCAGTTACAGACGGGATAGCGGGAACGATGAGCAGTTCTTC. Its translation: CASSYRRDSGNDEQFF.

CDR3 amino acids: CASRYGKSGGYNEQFF. CDR3 DNA: TGTGCCAGTAGATACGGGAAGAGCGGGGGCTACAATGAGCAGTTCTTC. The chain joins TRBV19 to TRBJ2-1, with 8 positions matching TRBD2. V shed 6 bases, J shed 3 bases, and the junction held 10 bases outside the gene matches. Germline CDR1 reads LNHDA; CDR2 reads SQIVND (reference sequence). The CDR3 totals 16 residues.

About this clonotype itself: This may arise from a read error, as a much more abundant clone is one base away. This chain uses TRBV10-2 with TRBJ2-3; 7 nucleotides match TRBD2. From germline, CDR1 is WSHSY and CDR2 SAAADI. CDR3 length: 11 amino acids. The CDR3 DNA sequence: TGCGCCACCTTGGGGGGGATAGGGAAGTCTTTT. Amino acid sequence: CATLGGIGKSF.

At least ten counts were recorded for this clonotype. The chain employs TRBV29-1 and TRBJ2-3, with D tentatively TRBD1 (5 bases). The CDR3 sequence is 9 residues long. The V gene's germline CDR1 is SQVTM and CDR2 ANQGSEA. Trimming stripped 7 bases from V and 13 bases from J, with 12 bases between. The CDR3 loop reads CSADTNEYF. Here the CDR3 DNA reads TGCAGCGCGGACACTAACGAGTATTTT.

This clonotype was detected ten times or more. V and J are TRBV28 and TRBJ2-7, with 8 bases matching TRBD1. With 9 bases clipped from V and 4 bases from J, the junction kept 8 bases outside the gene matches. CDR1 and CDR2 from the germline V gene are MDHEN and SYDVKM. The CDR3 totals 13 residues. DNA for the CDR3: TGTGCCAGTGGCCGGGACAGGCCATACGAGCAGTACTTC. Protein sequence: CASGRDRPYEQYF.

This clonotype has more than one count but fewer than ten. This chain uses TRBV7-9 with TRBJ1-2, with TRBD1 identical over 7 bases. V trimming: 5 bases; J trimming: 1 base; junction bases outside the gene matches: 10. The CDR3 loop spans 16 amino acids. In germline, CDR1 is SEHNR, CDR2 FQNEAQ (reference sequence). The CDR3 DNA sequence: TGTGCCAGCAGCCCGCCAGTAGGGGGCGTTAACTATGGCTACACCTTC. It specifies CASSPPVGGVNYGYTF.